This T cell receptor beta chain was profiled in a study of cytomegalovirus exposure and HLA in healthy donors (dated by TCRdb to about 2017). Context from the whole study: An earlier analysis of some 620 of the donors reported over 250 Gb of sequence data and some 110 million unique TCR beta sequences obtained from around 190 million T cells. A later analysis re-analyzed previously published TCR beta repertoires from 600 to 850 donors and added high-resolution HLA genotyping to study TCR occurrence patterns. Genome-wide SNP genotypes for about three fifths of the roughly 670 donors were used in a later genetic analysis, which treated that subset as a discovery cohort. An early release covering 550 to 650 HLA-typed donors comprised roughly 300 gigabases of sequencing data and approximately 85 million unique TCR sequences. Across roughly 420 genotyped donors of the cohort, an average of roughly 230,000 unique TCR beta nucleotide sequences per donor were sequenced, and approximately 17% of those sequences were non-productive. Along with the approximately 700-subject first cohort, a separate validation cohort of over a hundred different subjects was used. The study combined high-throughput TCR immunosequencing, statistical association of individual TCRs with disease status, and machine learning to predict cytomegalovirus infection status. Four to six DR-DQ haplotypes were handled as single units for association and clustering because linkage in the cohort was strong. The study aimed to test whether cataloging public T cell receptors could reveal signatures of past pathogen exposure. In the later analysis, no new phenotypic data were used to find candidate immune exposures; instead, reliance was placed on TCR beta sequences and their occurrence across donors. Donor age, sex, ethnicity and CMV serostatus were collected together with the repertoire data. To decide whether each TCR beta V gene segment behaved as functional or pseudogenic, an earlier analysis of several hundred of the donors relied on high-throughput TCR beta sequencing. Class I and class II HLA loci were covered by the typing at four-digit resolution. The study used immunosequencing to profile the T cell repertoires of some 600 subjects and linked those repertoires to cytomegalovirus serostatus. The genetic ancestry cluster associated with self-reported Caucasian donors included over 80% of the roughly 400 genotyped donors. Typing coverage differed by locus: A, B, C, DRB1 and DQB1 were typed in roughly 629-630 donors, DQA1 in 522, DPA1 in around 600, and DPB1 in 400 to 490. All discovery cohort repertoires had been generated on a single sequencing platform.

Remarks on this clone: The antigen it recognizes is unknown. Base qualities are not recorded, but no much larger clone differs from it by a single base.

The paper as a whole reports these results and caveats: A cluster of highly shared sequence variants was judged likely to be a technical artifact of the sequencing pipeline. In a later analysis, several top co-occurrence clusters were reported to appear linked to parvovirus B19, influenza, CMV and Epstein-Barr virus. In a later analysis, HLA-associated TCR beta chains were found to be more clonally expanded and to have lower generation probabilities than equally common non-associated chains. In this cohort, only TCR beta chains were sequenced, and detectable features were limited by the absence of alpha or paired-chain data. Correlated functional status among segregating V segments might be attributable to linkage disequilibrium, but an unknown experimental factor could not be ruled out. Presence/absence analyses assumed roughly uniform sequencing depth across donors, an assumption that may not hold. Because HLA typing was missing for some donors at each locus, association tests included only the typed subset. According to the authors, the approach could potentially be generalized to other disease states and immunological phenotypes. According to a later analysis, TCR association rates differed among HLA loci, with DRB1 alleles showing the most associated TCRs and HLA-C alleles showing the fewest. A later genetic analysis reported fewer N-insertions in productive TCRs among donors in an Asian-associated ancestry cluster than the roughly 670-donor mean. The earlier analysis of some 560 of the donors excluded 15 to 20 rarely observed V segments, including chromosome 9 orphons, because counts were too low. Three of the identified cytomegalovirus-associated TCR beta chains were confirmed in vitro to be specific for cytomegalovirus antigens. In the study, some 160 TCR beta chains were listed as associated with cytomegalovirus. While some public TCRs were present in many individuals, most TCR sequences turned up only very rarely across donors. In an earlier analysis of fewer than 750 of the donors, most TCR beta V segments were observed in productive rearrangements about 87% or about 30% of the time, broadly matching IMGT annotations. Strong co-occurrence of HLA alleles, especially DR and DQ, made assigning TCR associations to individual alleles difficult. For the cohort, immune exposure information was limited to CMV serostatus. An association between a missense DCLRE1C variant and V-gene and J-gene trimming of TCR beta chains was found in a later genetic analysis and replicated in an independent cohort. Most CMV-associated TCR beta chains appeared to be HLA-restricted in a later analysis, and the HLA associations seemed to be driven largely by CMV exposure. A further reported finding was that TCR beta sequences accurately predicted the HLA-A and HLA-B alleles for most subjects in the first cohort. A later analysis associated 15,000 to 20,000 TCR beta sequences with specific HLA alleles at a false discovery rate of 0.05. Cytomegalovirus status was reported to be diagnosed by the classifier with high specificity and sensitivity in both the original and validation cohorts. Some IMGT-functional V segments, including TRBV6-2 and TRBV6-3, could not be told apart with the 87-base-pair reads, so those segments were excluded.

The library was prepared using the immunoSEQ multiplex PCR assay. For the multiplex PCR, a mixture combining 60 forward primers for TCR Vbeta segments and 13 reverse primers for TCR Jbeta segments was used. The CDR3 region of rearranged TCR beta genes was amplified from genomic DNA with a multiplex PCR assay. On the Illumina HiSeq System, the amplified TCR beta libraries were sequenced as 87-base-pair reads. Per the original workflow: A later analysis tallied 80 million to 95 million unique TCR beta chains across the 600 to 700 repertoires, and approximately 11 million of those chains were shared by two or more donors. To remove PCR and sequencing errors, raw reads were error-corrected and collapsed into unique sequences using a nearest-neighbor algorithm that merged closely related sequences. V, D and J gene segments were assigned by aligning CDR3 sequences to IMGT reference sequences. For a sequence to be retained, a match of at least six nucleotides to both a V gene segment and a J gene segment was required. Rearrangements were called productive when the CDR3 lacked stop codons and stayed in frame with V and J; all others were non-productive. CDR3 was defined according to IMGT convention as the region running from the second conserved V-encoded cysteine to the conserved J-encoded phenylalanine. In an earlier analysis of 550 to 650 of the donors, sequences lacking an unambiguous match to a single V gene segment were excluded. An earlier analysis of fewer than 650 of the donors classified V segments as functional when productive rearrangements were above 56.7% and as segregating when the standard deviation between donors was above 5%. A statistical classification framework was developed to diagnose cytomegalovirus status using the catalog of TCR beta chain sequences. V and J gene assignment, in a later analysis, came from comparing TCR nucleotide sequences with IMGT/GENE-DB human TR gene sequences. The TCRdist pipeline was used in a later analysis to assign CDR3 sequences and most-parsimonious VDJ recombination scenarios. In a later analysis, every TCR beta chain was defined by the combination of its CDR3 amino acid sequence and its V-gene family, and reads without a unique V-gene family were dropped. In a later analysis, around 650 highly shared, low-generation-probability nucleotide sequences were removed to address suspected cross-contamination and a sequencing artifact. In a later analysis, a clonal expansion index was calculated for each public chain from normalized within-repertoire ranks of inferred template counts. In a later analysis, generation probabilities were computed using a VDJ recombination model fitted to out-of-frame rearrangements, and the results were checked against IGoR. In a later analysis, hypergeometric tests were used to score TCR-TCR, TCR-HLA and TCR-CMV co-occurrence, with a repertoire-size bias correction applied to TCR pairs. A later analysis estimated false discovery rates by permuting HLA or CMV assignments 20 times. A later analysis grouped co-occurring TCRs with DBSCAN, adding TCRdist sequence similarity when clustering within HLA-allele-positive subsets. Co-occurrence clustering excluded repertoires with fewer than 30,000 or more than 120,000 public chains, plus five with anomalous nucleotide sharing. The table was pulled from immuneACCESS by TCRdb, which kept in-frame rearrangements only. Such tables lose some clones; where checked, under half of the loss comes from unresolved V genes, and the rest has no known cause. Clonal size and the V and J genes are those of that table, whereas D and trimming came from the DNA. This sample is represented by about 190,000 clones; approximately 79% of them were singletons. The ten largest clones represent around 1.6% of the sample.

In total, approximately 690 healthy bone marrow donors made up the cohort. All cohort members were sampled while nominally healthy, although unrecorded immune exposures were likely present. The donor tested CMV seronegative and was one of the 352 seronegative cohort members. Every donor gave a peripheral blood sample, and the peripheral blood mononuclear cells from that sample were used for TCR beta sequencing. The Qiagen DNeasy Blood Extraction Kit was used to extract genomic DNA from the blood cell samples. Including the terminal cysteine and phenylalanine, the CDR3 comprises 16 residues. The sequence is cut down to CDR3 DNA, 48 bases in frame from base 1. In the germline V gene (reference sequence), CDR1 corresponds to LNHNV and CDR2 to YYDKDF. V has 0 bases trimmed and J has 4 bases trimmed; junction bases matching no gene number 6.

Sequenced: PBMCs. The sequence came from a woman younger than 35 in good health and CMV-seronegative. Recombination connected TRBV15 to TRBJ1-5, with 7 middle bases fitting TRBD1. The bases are TGTGCCACCAGCAGAGATGCCAGGGGGAGAAATCAGCCCCAGCATTTT. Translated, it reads CATSRDARGRNQPQHF.